This passage covers 21 T cell receptor beta chains from one sample sequenced in a study of T cell responses to AZD1222 COVID-19 vaccine. Profiling relied on immunoSEQ multiplex PCR, and the TCRdb table lists in-frame clones only, not all of them. The profile shows 90,000 to 150,000 clones, about nine tenths of them singletons. The material sequenced was peripheral blood, taken on day 0 of AZD1222 vaccination. All receptors derive from an adult in good health.

This chain joins TRBV7-2 and TRBJ1-4, with D uncertain. The germline gives CDR1 SGHTA, CDR2 FQGNSA. The CDR3 is 16 amino acids. V lost 1 base to trimming and J lost 3 bases, with 12 bases between them. In DNA form, the CDR3 reads TGTGCCAGCAGCTTAGGTTCGGGGAGTGCTAATGAAAAACTGTTTTTT. It translates to CASSLGSGSANEKLFF.

The V and J genes are TRBV30 and TRBJ1-2; 8 bases are shared with TRBD1. Unmatched junction bases numbered 7, after V lost 8 bases and J lost 2 bases. Germline-derived CDR1 and CDR2 are GTSNPN and SVGIG (reference sequence). The length of the CDR3 is 13 residues. The CDR3 protein is CARQDRVNYGYTF. The CDR3 DNA reads as TGTGCCAGGCAGGACAGGGTGAACTATGGCTACACCTTC.

The rearrangement uses TRBV25-1 and TRBJ2-1; weak D call: TRBD2 (5 bases). From germline, CDR1 is MGHDK and CDR2 SYGVNS. This CDR3 is built from 13 residues. V gave up 6 bases and J gave up 3 bases, with 9 bases separating them. CDR3 sequence: CASSGSVYNEQFF. CDR3 coding DNA: TGTGCCAGCAGCGGTAGCGTCTACAATGAGCAGTTCTTC.

The V and J genes are TRBV7-9 and TRBJ2-3, with TRBD2 identical over 8 bases. Trimming took 1 base from V and 5 from J; bases not matched to a gene: 8. Germline CDR1 is SEHNR and CDR2 is FQNEAQ (reference sequence). The CDR3 extends over 16 amino acids. CDR3 DNA: TGTGCCAGCAGCTTAGGAACTAGCGGTTCGGGAGATACGCAGTATTTT. This translates into CASSLGTSGSGDTQYF.

The chain joins TRBV11-2 to TRBJ2-7, with 9 bases that match TRBD1. The CDR3 has 15 residues. Germline assignment: CDR1 SGHAT and CDR2 FQNNGV. V shed 5 bases and J 2 bases; nucleotides not matched to a gene: 7. The CDR3 is CASSPNRDRAYEQYF. Here the CDR3 DNA reads TGTGCCAGCAGCCCTAACCGGGACAGGGCCTACGAGCAGTACTTC. Based on the CDR3 plus reference TRBV11-2 and TRBJ2-7, the full variable domain is EAGVAQSPRYKIIEKRQSVAFWCNPISGHATLYWYQQILGQGPKLLIQFQNNGVVDDSQLPKDRFSAERLKGVDSTLKIQPAKLEDSAVYLCASSPNRDRAYEQYFGPGTRLTVT.

This clone was counted a few times. This chain uses TRBV7-8 with TRBJ1-5, with D uncertain. With 2 bases removed from V and 1 base from J, the gap between germline ends came to 9 bases. Germline CDR1 and CDR2: SGHVS and FQNEAQ. The CDR3 is 15 residues long. The CDR3 here is CASSLSVASNQPQHF. For the CDR3, the DNA is TGTGCCAGCAGCTTATCAGTTGCCAGCAATCAGCCCCAGCATTTT.

This clone was observed a handful of times. The chain is built from TRBV19 and TRBJ1-6; D gene uncertain. There are 14 residues in the CDR3. Trimming shortened V by 4 bases and J by 12 bases, and 16 bases separated the two germline ends. Germline V gene lookup returns CDR1 LNHDA and CDR2 SQIVND (reference sequence). The DNA of the CDR3 is TGTGCCAGTAGTACCCACCTTACAACCGGACCCCTCCACTTT. This translates into CASSTHLTTGPLHF.

As regards this clone: At one boundary the junction diverges from the germline segment, which might be a read error. The rearrangement uses TRBV14 and TRBJ2-1; D ambiguous. This CDR3 is built from 15 residues. The germline gives CDR1 SGHDN, CDR2 FVKESK. DNA for the CDR3: TGTGCCAGCAGCCCAAGCCTGTCTATCTACGATGAGCAGTTCTTC. It translates to CASSPSLSIYDEQFF.

The chain combines TRBV10-1 with TRBJ2-5, with no clear D. V was cut by 2 bases and J by 4 bases, with 8 bases left in between. The germline V gene encodes CDR1 WNHNN and CDR2 SYGVQD (reference sequence). This CDR3 is built from 13 residues. CDR3: CASSEDPRETQYF. CDR3 coding DNA: TGCGCCAGCAGTGAGGACCCGAGAGAGACCCAGTACTTC.

The table lists this clone with a count of one. This chain uses TRBV4-2 with TRBJ2-7, with 10 bases aligning to TRBD2. Looked up from germline, CDR1 is LGHNA and CDR2 is YNFKEQ. CDR3 length: 16 amino acids. After removal of 1 base from V and 3 bases from J, the junction contained 6 bases not matched to a gene. The DNA for the CDR3 is TGTGCCAGCAGCCAAGGGCTAGCGGGAGACAACTACGAGCAGTACTTC. Its translation: CASSQGLAGDNYEQYF.

The V and J genes are TRBV5-4 and TRBJ1-2; the match to TRBD1 covers 7 bases. V lost 0 bases to trimming and J lost 8 bases; unmatched junction nucleotides: 7. The CDR3 is 14 residues long. The germline CDR1 and CDR2 sequences are SGHNT and YYREEE (reference sequence). The CDR3 reads CASSLVSQGGGYTF. DNA of the CDR3: TGTGCCAGCAGCTTGGTTTCGCAGGGGGGAGGCTACACCTTC.

The V gene is TRBV11-1, the J gene TRBJ2-1; D is unresolved. With 6 bases removed from V and 0 bases from J, the gap between germline ends came to 12 bases. The CDR3 loop spans 15 amino acids. Per the germline V gene, CDR1 is SGHAT and CDR2 is FQDESV (reference sequence). CDR3 loop: CASRSNIDSYNEQFF. DNA of the CDR3: TGTGCCAGCAGATCGAACATCGACTCCTACAATGAGCAGTTCTTC.

The V call is TRBV2, the J call TRBJ1-4, with a tentative D call TRBD1 (6 bases). V lost 5 bases to trimming and J lost 8 bases, with 18 bases between them. The CDR3 is made up of 15 amino acids. The germline gives CDR1 SNHLY, CDR2 FYNNEI. Written as DNA, the CDR3 is TGTGCCAGCAGTTCTGAAAGGGGGGCCGGCGAAAAACTGTTTTTT. Translating it yields CASSSERGAGEKLFF.

This chain uses TRBV11-2 with TRBJ2-2; TRBD2 might be the D (7 bases). The CDR3 runs to 15 residues. Trimming removed 3 bases at V and 3 bases at J, with 11 bases between. Per germline, CDR1 SGHAT and CDR2 FQNNGV. The CDR3 nucleotides are TGTGCCAGCAGCTTGCGGGGGCGCGACACCGGGGAGCTGTTTTTT. Translated: CASSLRGRDTGELFF.

This chain links TRBV5-1 with TRBJ2-3; D is unresolved. The germline V gene encodes CDR1 SGHRS and CDR2 YFSETQ. This CDR3 region has 14 residues. The ends were cut back, 0 bases at V and 5 bases at J, with 10 bases in the middle. CDR3 region: CASSLGSSRDTQYF. CDR3 nucleotides: TGCGCCAGCAGCTTGGGCAGCTCGAGAGATACGCAGTATTTT.

The chain has TRBV2 and TRBJ1-5, with D hard to call. There are 10 residues in the CDR3. Germline loops: CDR1 SNHLY, CDR2 FYNNEI. Trimming pared 11 bases from V and 9 bases from J, leaving 11 bases between. CDR3 in DNA: TGTGCCTCGGGAGGGCGGCCCCAGCATTTT. It codes for CASGGRPQHF. Using reference TRBV2 and TRBJ1-5 for the parts outside the CDR3, the full variable domain is EPEVTQTPSHQVTQMGQEVILRCVPISNHLYFYWYRQILGQKVEFLVSFYNNEISEKSEIFDDQFSVERPDGSNFTLKIRSTKLEDSAMYFCASGGRPQHFGDGTRLSIL.

The V call is TRBV18, the J call TRBJ1-6; D not certain. This CDR3 comprises 15 residues. Trimming pared 3 bases from V and 5 bases from J, leaving 11 bases between. Germline lookup yields CDR1 KGHSH and CDR2 LQKENI. The CDR3 DNA follows: TGTGCCAGCTCACCTCGGCATATAGATAATTCACCCCTCCACTTT. This encodes CASSPRHIDNSPLHF.

The chain employs TRBV29-1 and TRBJ1-2; 8 nucleotides match TRBD1. The CDR3 has 15 residues. Germline CDR1 SQVTM, CDR2 ANQGSEA. V gave up 3 bases and J gave up 0 bases; unmatched junction bases: 6. CDR3 sequence (DNA): TGCAGCGTTGATACGGGGACAGGCCCTAACTATGGCTACACCTTC. Translated, it gives CSVDTGTGPNYGYTF.

This clone has a single count. The V and J genes are TRBV5-1 and TRBJ2-1, with 9 nucleotides matching TRBD1. The CDR3 sequence is 15 residues long. The germline V gene encodes CDR1 SGHRS and CDR2 YFSETQ. The J segment lost 8 bases and the V segment lost 5 bases, leaving 11 bases of the junction unmatched. The DNA of the CDR3 is TGCGCCAGCAGTTTGACCGGGACAGGGTTCGATGAGCAGTTCTTC. Amino acid sequence: CASSLTGTGFDEQFF.

This clone is a singleton in its sample. The V and J genes are TRBV7-9 and TRBJ1-6; 8 bases map to TRBD1. The germline CDR1 and CDR2 sequences are SEHNR and FQNEAQ (reference sequence). Trimming removed 5 bases from V and 10 bases from J; junction bases left unmatched: 13. CDR3 length equals 16 residues. This CDR3 reads CASSPGQAVIRSPLHF. The CDR3 DNA reads as TGTGCCAGCAGCCCGGGACAGGCGGTCATTAGGTCACCCCTCCACTTT.

The chain recombines TRBV5-1 with TRBJ2-7; 14 nucleotides align to TRBD2. The V gene's germline CDR1 is SGHRS and CDR2 YFSETQ. The CDR3 runs 18 residues. V was clipped by 2 bases and J by 3 bases; unmatched bases: 10. The CDR3 region is CASSFGASGTSGSYEQYF. The CDR3 DNA follows: TGCGCCAGCAGCTTTGGGGCTTCAGGGACTAGCGGGAGCTACGAGCAGTACTTC.